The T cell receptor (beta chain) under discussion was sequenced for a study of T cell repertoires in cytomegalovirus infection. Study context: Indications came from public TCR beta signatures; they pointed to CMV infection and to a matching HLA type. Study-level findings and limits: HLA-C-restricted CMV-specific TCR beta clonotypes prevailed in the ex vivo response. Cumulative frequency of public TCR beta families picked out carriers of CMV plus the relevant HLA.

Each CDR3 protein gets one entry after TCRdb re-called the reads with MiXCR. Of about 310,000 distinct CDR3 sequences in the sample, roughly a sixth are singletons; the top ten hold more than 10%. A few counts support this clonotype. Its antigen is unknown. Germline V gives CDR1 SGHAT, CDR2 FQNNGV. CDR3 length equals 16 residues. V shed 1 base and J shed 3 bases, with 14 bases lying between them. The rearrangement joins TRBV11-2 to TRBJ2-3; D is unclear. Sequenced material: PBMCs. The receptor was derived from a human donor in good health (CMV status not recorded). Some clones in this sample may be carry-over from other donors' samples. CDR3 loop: CASSLGDLEQTDTQYF. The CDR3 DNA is TGTGCCAGCAGCTTAGGAGACCTTGAGCAAACAGATACGCAGTATTTT.